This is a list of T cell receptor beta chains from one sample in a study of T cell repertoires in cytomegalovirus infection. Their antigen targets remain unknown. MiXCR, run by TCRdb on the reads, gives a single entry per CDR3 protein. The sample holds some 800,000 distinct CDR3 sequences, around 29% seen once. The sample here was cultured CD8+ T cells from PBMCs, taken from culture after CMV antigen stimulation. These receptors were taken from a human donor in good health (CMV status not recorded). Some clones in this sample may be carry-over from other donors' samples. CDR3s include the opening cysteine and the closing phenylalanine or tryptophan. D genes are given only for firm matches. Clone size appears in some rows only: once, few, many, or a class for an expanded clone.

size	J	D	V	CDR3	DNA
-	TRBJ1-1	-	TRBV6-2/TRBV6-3	CASSYSTGNEGAFF	TGTGCCAGCAGTTATTCAACCGGGAATGAGGGAGCTTTCTTT
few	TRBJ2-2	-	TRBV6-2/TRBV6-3	CASRTSELSGQYTGELFF	TGTGCCAGCAGAACCTCCGAGCTGTCGGGGCAATACACCGGGGAGCTGTTTTTT
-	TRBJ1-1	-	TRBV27	CASRVGTQNTEAFF	TGTGCCAGCAGGGTGGGTACACAGAACACTGAAGCTTTCTTT
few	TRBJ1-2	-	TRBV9	CASSGEDGYTF	TGTGCCAGCAGCGGAGAGGACGGCTACACCTTC
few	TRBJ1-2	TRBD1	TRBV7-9	CASSDRGAYGYTF	TGTGCCAGCAGCGACAGGGGGGCCTATGGCTACACCTTC
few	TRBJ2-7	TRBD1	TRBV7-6	CASSSGQGVDEQYF	TGTGCCAGCAGCTCGGGACAGGGGGTCGACGAGCAGTACTTC
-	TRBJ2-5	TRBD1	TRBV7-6	CASSLVPRQGPQETQYF	TGTGCCAGCAGCTTAGTTCCCAGACAGGGGCCCCAAGAGACCCAGTACTTC
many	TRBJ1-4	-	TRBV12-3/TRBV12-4	CASTQYATNEKLFF	TGTGCCAGCACCCAATATGCAACTAATGAAAAACTGTTTTTT
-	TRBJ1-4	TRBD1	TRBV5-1	CASSPGTGTEKLFF	TGCGCCAGCAGCCCAGGGACAGGGACCGAAAAACTGTTTTTT
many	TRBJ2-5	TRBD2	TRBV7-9	CASSPRTPIAGGRETQYF	TGTGCCAGCAGCCCCCGAACCCCCATAGCGGGGGGGCGAGAGACCCAGTACTTC
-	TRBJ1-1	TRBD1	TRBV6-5	CASSYATGASTEAFF	TGTGCCAGCAGTTACGCGACAGGGGCTTCAACTGAAGCTTTCTTT
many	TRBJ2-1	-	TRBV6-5	CASSYGGASSYNEQFF	TGTGCCAGCAGTTACGGTGGGGCGAGCTCCTACAATGAGCAGTTCTTC
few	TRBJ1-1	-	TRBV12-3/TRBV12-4	CASSIGPILDTEAFF	TGTGCCAGCAGTATCGGCCCGATCCTTGACACTGAAGCTTTCTTT
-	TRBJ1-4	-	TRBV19	CASSIIPANEKLFF	TGTGCCAGTAGTATAATCCCAGCTAATGAAAAACTGTTTTTT
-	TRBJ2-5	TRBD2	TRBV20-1	CSADLLAGLETQYF	TGCAGTGCTGACCTCCTAGCGGGTCTGGAGACCCAGTACTTC
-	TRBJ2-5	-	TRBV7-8	CASSTLRGAETQYF	TGTGCCAGCAGCACTCTCAGGGGAGCTGAGACCCAGTACTTC
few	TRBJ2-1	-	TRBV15	CATSRARGVSNEQFF	TGTGCCACCAGCAGAGCTAGGGGAGTTTCCAATGAGCAGTTCTTC
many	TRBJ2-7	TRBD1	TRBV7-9	CASSLALRQGSGEQYF	TGTGCCAGCAGCTTAGCCCTCCGACAGGGTTCCGGCGAGCAGTACTTC
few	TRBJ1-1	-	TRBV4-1	CASSQASTEAFF	TGCGCCAGCAGCCAAGCTTCGACTGAAGCTTTCTTT
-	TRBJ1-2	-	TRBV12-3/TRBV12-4	CASSDGGGNGYTF	TGTGCCAGCAGTGATGGGGGAGGGAATGGCTACACCTTC
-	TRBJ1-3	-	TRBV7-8	CASSGYRAGNTIYF	TGTGCCAGCAGCGGCTACAGGGCTGGAAACACCATATATTTT
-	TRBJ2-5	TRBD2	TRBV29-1	CSVEERWRGVQETQYF	TGCAGCGTTGAGGAGAGGTGGCGGGGGGTTCAAGAGACCCAGTACTTC
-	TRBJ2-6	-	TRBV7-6	CASSPWTPSSGANVLTF	TGTGCCAGCAGCCCCTGGACACCTAGCTCTGGGGCCAACGTCCTGACTTTC
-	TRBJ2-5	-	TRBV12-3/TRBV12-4	CASSIGLLRETQYF	TGTGCCAGCAGTATAGGGCTTCTGAGGGAGACCCAGTACTTC
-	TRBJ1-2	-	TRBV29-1	CSVAGTNGYTF	TGCAGCGTGGCCGGTACGAATGGCTACACCTTC
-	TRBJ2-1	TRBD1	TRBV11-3	CASSKGQGGGEQFF	TGTGCCAGCAGCAAGGGACAGGGGGGAGGTGAGCAGTTCTTC
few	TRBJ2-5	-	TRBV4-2	CASSQDGGVQETQYF	TGTGCCAGCAGCCAAGATGGCGGGGTCCAAGAGACCCAGTACTTC
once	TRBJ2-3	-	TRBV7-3	CAGSTRGPPDTQYF	TGTGCCGGCAGCACCCGGGGGCCGCCCGATACGCAGTATTTT
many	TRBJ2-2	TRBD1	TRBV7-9	CASSSGTGLAGELFF	TGTGCCAGCAGTTCCGGGACAGGCCTCGCCGGGGAGCTGTTTTTT
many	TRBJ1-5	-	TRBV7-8	CASSLRRDSNQPQHF	TGTGCCAGCAGCTTACGCAGGGATAGCAATCAGCCCCAGCATTTT
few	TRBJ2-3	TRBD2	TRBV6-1	CASSNLAGGSTDTQYF	TGTGCCAGCAGTAACCTAGCGGGGGGAAGCACAGATACGCAGTATTTT
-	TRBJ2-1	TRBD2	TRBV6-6	CASNPRQRLAGGGSNEQFF	TGTGCCAGCAATCCAAGACAGAGACTAGCGGGGGGCGGCAGCAATGAGCAGTTCTTC
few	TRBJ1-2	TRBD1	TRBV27	CASSLPGGDGYTF	TGTGCCAGCAGTTTGCCAGGGGGCGATGGCTACACCTTC
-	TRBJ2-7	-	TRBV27	CASSGGLFYEQYF	TGTGCCAGCAGCGGGGGGCTGTTCTACGAGCAGTACTTC
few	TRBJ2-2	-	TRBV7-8	CASSLRTGANTGELFF	TGTGCCAGCAGCTTAAGGACCGGGGCTAACACCGGGGAGCTGTTTTTT
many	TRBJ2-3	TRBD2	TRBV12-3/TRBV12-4	CASRGLAPPSTDTQYF	TGTGCCAGCAGGGGACTAGCACCTCCTAGCACAGATACGCAGTATTTT
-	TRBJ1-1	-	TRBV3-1	CASSPRQRTEAFF	TGTGCCAGCAGCCCACGCCAAAGGACTGAAGCTTTCTTT
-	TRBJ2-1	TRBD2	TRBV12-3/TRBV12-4	CAGSSLAGDFYNEQFF	TGTGCCGGCAGCTCACTAGCGGGGGACTTCTACAATGAGCAGTTCTTC
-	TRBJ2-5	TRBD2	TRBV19	CASTDSGVRETQYF	TGTGCCAGTACCGACAGCGGGGTGAGGGAGACCCAGTACTTC
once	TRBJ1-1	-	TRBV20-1	CSAIDGGTGPEAFF	TGCAGTGCTATTGACGGGGGGACGGGGCCTGAAGCTTTCTTT
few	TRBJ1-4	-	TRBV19	CASSEGPALFNEKLFF	TGTGCCAGTAGTGAGGGACCGGCCCTCTTTAATGAAAAACTGTTTTTT
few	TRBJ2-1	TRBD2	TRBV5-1	CASSGGGVQGNNEQFF	TGCGCCAGCAGCGGGGGGGGGGTTCAAGGAAACAATGAGCAGTTCTTC
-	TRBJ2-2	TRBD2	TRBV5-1	CASSLVWTSDTGELFF	TGCGCCAGCAGCTTGGTTTGGACTAGCGACACCGGGGAGCTGTTTTTT
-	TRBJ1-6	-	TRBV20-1	CSAIMILDRDNSPLHF	TGCAGTGCCATAATGATTCTGGACAGAGATAATTCACCCCTCCACTTT
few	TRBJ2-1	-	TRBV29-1	CSVGVAADYNEQFF	TGCAGCGTTGGCGTTGCGGCAGACTACAATGAGCAGTTCTTC
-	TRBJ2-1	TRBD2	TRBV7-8	CASSPLGTSSNEQFF	TGTGCCAGCAGCCCCCTCGGGACTAGCAGCAATGAGCAGTTCTTC
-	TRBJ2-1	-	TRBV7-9	CASSLEARTLNEQFF	TGTGCCAGCAGCTTAGAGGCTCGGACCCTCAATGAGCAGTTCTTC
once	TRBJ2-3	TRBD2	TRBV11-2	CASSLSGGDADTQYF	TGTGCCAGCAGCCTGAGCGGGGGGGACGCAGATACGCAGTATTTT
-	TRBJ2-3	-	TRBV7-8	CASSLGAGRTDTQYF	TGTGCCAGCAGCTTAGGGGCGGGGCGGACAGATACGCAGTATTTT
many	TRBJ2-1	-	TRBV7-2	CALGANEQFF	TGTGCCCTTGGGGCGAATGAGCAGTTCTTC
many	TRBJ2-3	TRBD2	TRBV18	CASSLTSGGTDTQYF	TGTGCCAGCTCCCTGACTAGCGGGGGAACAGATACGCAGTATTTT
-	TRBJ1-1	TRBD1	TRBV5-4	CASSPGTGLRGKDTEAFF	TGTGCCAGCAGCCCCGGGACAGGCCTCCGGGGAAAGGACACTGAAGCTTTCTTT
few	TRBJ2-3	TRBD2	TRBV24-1	CATSPRVGPLAGGPQYF	TGTGCCACCAGCCCCAGAGTCGGACCCCTAGCGGGGGGCCCCCAGTATTTT
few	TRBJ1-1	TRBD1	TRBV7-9	CASSPFGQGKTEAFF	TGTGCCAGCAGCCCATTTGGACAGGGGAAGACTGAAGCTTTCTTT
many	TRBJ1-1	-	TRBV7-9	CASSPSGQMNTEAFF	TGTGCCAGCAGCCCATCCGGACAGATGAACACTGAAGCTTTCTTT
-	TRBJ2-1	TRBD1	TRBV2	CASSGGTGAQF	TGTGCCAGCAGCGGTGGGACAGGCGCGCAGTTC
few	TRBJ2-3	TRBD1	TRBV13	CASSPAGQEGTDTQYF	TGTGCCAGCAGCCCCGCTGGACAGGAAGGCACAGATACGCAGTATTTT
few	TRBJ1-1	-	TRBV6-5	CASSYSGLTVEAFF	TGTGCCAGCAGTTACTCGGGTTTGACAGTTGAAGCTTTCTTT
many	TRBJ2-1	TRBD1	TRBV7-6	CASSPTPPDRVSYNEQFF	TGTGCCAGCAGCCCTACCCCGCCCGACAGGGTGTCCTACAATGAGCAGTTCTTC